This entry concerns a single TCR beta chain. Its antigen remains unidentified. The CDR3 totals 11 residues. V was clipped by 8 bases and J by 6 bases, with 11 bases between them. The germline gives CDR1 MDHEN, CDR2 SYDVKM. This entry is derived from a study of cytomegalovirus exposure and HLA in healthy donors. The primer mix had 60 Vbeta and 13 Jbeta primers. Only in-frame clones appear in the TCRdb table, and some are missing; sequencing was by immunoSEQ multiplex PCR. The data show 250,000 to 350,000 clones, roughly 88% seen once. Study-level results: Earlier analysis found most TCR beta V segments productive about 87% or about 30% of the time. With further analysis later on, most CMV-associated TCR beta chains appeared HLA-restricted. The sole available immune exposure information was CMV serostatus.

Sequenced input: PBMCs. This chain joins TRBV28 and TRBJ2-7; TRBD2 is a possible D gene (5 bases). This sequence was found in a man in his forties or fifties in good health and CMV-seropositive. CDR3 sequence: CASAGLTEQYF. Here the CDR3 DNA reads TGTGCCAGCGCCGGACTGACCGAGCAGTACTTC.